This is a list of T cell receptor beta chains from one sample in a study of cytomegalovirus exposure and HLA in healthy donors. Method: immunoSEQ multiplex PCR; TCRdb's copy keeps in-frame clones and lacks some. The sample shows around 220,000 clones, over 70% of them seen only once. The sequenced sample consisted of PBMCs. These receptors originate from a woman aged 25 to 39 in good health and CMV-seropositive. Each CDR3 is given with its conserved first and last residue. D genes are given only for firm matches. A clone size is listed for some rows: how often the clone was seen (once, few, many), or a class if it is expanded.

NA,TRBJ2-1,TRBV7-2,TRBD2,CASSPGLAGDEQFF,TGTGCCAGCAGCCCTGGACTAGCGGGAGATGAGCAGTTCTTC
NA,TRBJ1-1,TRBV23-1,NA,CASSHGMVEAFF,TGCGCCAGCAGTCATGGGATGGTTGAAGCTTTCTTT
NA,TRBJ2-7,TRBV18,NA,CASSPLGGLSYEQYF,TGTGCCAGCTCACCATTGGGGGGACTCTCCTACGAGCAGTACTTC
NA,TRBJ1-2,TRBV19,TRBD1,CASSRGQGGPYGYTF,TGTGCCAGTAGCCGAGGACAGGGTGGGCCTTATGGCTACACCTTC
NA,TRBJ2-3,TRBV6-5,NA,CASRGLDTQYF,TGTGCCAGCAGAGGTCTGGATACGCAGTATTTT
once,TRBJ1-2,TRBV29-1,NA,CSVEPGLGYTF,TGCAGCGTTGAACCCGGTCTTGGCTACACCTTC
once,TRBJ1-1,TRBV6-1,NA,CASSGRDLRDTFTEAFF,TGTGCCAGCAGTGGCCGAGACCTGAGGGATACCTTTACTGAAGCTTTCTTT
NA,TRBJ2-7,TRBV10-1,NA,CASSDAAGSYEQYF,TGCGCCAGCAGTGACGCTGCGGGTTCCTACGAGCAGTACTTC
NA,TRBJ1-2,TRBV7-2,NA,CASSTRFGRPGRIDYGYTF,TGTGCCAGCAGCACCCGTTTCGGAAGGCCGGGTCGGATCGACTATGGCTACACCTTC
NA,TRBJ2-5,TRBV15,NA,CATSRDLRVYQETQYF,TGTGCCACCAGCAGAGATTTGCGGGTTTACCAAGAGACCCAGTACTTC
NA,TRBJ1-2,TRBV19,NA,CASSFPNRDYGYTF,TGTGCCAGTAGTTTTCCCAACAGGGATTATGGCTACACCTTC
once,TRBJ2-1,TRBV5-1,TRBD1,CASSSQGHEQFF,TGCGCCAGCAGTTCACAGGGGCATGAGCAGTTCTTC
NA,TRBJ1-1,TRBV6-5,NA,CASSLPGHLNTEAFF,TGTGCCAGCAGCCTACCGGGACACTTGAACACTGAAGCTTTCTTT
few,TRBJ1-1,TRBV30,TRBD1,CAWISGQYYTEAFF,TGTGCCTGGATCTCGGGACAGTACTACACTGAAGCTTTCTTT
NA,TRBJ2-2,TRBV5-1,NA,CATPAQRTGELFF,TGCGCCACACCTGCTCAAAGAACCGGGGAGCTGTTTTTT
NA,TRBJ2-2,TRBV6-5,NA,CASSLAVTGELFF,TGTGCCAGCAGTCTTGCGGTCACCGGGGAGCTGTTTTTT